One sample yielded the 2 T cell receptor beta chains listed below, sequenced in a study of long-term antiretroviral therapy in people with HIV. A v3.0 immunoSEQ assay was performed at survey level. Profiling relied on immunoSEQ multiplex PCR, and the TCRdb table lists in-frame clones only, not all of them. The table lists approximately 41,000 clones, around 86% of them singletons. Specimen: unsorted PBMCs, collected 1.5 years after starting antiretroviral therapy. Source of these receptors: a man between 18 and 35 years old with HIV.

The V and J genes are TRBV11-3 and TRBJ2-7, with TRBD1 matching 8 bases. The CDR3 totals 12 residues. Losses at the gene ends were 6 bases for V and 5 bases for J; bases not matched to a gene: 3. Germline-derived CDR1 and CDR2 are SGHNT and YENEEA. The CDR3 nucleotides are TGTGCCAGCAGTCAACAGGGGGACGAGCAGTACTTC. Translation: CASSQQGDEQYF.

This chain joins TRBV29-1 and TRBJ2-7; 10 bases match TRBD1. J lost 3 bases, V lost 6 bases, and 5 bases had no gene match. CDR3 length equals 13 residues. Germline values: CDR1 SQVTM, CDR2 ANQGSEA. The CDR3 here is CSVGGQGNYEQYF. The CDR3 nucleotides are TGCAGCGTGGGGGGACAGGGGAACTACGAGCAGTACTTC.